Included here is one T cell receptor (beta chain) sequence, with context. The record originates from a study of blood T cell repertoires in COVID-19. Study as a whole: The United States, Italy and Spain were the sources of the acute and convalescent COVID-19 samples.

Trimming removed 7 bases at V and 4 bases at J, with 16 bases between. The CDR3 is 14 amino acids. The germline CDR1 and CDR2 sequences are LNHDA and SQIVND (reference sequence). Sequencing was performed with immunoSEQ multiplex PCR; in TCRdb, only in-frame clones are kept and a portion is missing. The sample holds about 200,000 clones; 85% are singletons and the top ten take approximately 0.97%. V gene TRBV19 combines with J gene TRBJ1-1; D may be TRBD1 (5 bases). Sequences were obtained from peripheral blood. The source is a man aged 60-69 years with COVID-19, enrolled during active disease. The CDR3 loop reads CASTIQGGSTEAFF. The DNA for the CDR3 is TGTGCCAGTACCATCCAGGGAGGCAGCACTGAAGCTTTCTTT.